A selection of T cell receptor beta chains follows, all from one sample in a study of blood T cell repertoires in COVID-19. Profiled with immunoSEQ multiplex PCR; TCRdb holds only in-frame clones, not every one. This table holds about 150,000 clones, more than 65% found once. What was sequenced was peripheral blood. Receptors originate from a man aged 60-69 years with acute or convalescent COVID-19. Each CDR3 is given with its conserved first and last residue. Fields, in order: J gene, V gene, D gene, CDR3 length, clone size, CDR3 protein, CDR3 DNA. The D gene is left open where the match is weak. Only part of the rows carry a size: once, few, many, or a class if the clone is expanded.

j_gene: TRBJ1-5
v_gene: TRBV19
d_gene: .
len: 15
abundance: .
CDR3aa: CASSIAVYSNQPQHF
CDR3nt: TGTGCCAGTAGTATTGCAGTGTATAGCAATCAGCCCCAGCATTTT

j_gene: TRBJ1-5
v_gene: TRBV30
d_gene: .
len: 14
abundance: .
CDR3aa: CAWSLKQVDQPQHF
CDR3nt: TGTGCCTGGAGTCTTAAGCAGGTCGATCAGCCCCAGCATTTT

j_gene: TRBJ2-7
v_gene: TRBV28
d_gene: TRBD1
len: 14
abundance: .
CDR3aa: CASSLYGTAYEQYF
CDR3nt: TGTGCCAGCAGTTTATATGGGACAGCCTACGAGCAGTACTTC

j_gene: TRBJ2-5
v_gene: TRBV18
d_gene: TRBD2
len: 17
abundance: .
CDR3aa: CASSPRASGRTGETQYF
CDR3nt: TGTGCCAGCTCACCACGGGCTAGCGGGAGAACTGGGGAGACCCAGTACTTC

j_gene: TRBJ2-5
v_gene: TRBV20-1
d_gene: TRBD2
len: 23
abundance: few
CDR3aa: CSASTTLDFRDTGLAGDGETQYF
CDR3nt: TGCAGTGCTAGTACCACCTTAGATTTCCGGGACACGGGACTAGCGGGAGATGGAGAGACCCAGTACTTC

j_gene: TRBJ2-2
v_gene: TRBV2
d_gene: .
len: 18
abundance: .
CDR3aa: CASSAWQPEVANTGELFF
CDR3nt: TGTGCCAGCAGTGCGTGGCAGCCCGAGGTCGCGAACACCGGGGAGCTGTTTTTT

j_gene: TRBJ1-5
v_gene: TRBV7-8
d_gene: .
len: 16
abundance: .
CDR3aa: CASSLEDSYSNQPQHF
CDR3nt: TGTGCCAGCAGCTTAGAGGACAGTTATAGCAATCAGCCCCAGCATTTT

j_gene: TRBJ2-7
v_gene: TRBV28
d_gene: .
len: 15
abundance: few
CDR3aa: CASSSSTGGLDEQYF
CDR3nt: .

j_gene: TRBJ2-7
v_gene: TRBV7-8
d_gene: .
len: 16
abundance: .
CDR3aa: CASSRPEAASSYEQYF
CDR3nt: TGTGCCAGCAGCAGACCGGAGGCCGCTAGCTCCTACGAGCAGTACTTC

j_gene: TRBJ2-3
v_gene: TRBV10-1
d_gene: .
len: 12
abundance: .
CDR3aa: CASEESTDTQYF
CDR3nt: TGCGCCAGCGAGGAGAGCACAGATACGCAGTATTTT

j_gene: TRBJ1-3
v_gene: TRBV3-1/TRBV3-2
d_gene: TRBD1
len: 18
abundance: .
CDR3aa: CASSQPWDRGLSGNTIYF
CDR3nt: TGTGCCAGCAGCCAACCATGGGACAGGGGGCTCTCTGGAAACACCATATATTTT

j_gene: TRBJ2-1
v_gene: TRBV19
d_gene: TRBD2
len: 14
abundance: many
CDR3aa: CASSIGTSGSTQFF
CDR3nt: TGTGCCAGTAGTATTGGTACTAGCGGGAGTACTCAGTTCTTC

j_gene: TRBJ2-5
v_gene: TRBV28
d_gene: TRBD2
len: 15
abundance: .
CDR3aa: CASSLWLAGQETQYF
CDR3nt: TGTGCCAGCAGTTTGTGGCTAGCGGGACAAGAGACCCAGTACTTC

j_gene: TRBJ2-1
v_gene: TRBV6-5
d_gene: TRBD2
len: 16
abundance: .
CDR3aa: CASSYSAAGGLYEQFF
CDR3nt: TGTGCCAGCAGTTACTCGGCTGCGGGAGGGCTCTATGAGCAGTTCTTC

j_gene: TRBJ1-2
v_gene: TRBV6-5
d_gene: TRBD1
len: 14
abundance: .
CDR3aa: CASNDRGNTKGYTF
CDR3nt: TGTGCCAGCAACGACAGGGGTAATACGAAGGGCTACACCTTC

j_gene: TRBJ2-4
v_gene: TRBV28
d_gene: TRBD2
len: 15
abundance: .
CDR3aa: CASSYRGTRVDIQYF
CDR3nt: TGTGCCAGCAGTTATCGGGGGACTAGGGTCGACATTCAGTACTTC

j_gene: TRBJ2-5
v_gene: TRBV28
d_gene: TRBD1
len: 14
abundance: .
CDR3aa: CASSLGTGIETQYF
CDR3nt: TGTGCCAGCAGTTTAGGGACAGGGATAGAGACCCAGTACTTC

j_gene: TRBJ2-1
v_gene: TRBV2
d_gene: .
len: 16
abundance: .
CDR3aa: CASSEGSGRRYNEQFF
CDR3nt: TGTGCCAGCAGTGAAGGGTCAGGCCGTAGGTACAATGAGCAGTTCTTC

j_gene: TRBJ2-7
v_gene: TRBV6-5
d_gene: .
len: 15
abundance: .
CDR3aa: CASSPLRGSSYEQYF
CDR3nt: TGTGCCAGCAGCCCGTTGCGGGGTAGCTCCTACGAGCAGTACTTC

j_gene: TRBJ1-5
v_gene: TRBV28
d_gene: .
len: 16
abundance: .
CDR3aa: CASSYAGRGSNQPQHF
CDR3nt: TGTGCCAGCAGTTACGCGGGCAGGGGAAGCAATCAGCCCCAGCATTTT

j_gene: TRBJ2-2
v_gene: TRBV24-1
d_gene: TRBD2
len: 16
abundance: .
CDR3aa: CATSEQGTSGTGELFF
CDR3nt: TGTGCCACCAGTGAACAAGGGACTAGCGGCACCGGGGAGCTGTTTTTT

j_gene: TRBJ2-7
v_gene: TRBV27
d_gene: .
len: 17
abundance: few
CDR3aa: CASSLRQVPSSVYEQYF
CDR3nt: TGTGCCAGCAGTCTCCGACAGGTCCCTTCCTCTGTCTACGAGCAGTACTTC

j_gene: TRBJ2-3
v_gene: TRBV18
d_gene: .
len: 16
abundance: .
CDR3aa: CASSPPYPPGTDTQYF
CDR3nt: TGTGCCAGCTCACCACCCTATCCTCCTGGCACAGATACGCAGTATTTT

j_gene: TRBJ2-6
v_gene: TRBV21-1
d_gene: .
len: 15
abundance: once
CDR3aa: CASSYGSSGANVLTF
CDR3nt: TGTGCCAGCAGCTACGGTAGCTCTGGGGCCAACGTCCTGACTTTC

j_gene: TRBJ2-7
v_gene: TRBV11-2
d_gene: TRBD2
len: 15
abundance: .
CDR3aa: CASSSSGGRRYEQYF
CDR3nt: TGTGCCAGCAGCTCCTCCGGGGGGAGGAGATACGAGCAGTACTTC

j_gene: TRBJ2-7
v_gene: TRBV5-6
d_gene: .
len: 11
abundance: .
CDR3aa: CASSWATEQYF
CDR3nt: TGTGCCAGCAGCTGGGCTACCGAGCAGTACTTC

j_gene: TRBJ1-4
v_gene: TRBV5-1
d_gene: .
len: 14
abundance: .
CDR3aa: CASSLFNDDTKLFF
CDR3nt: TGCGCCAGCAGCTTGTTTAACGACGACACCAAACTGTTTTTT

j_gene: TRBJ2-3
v_gene: TRBV29-1
d_gene: TRBD2
len: 19
abundance: few
CDR3aa: CSVDPKASGRALQGDTQYF
CDR3nt: TGCAGCGTTGACCCGAAGGCTAGCGGGAGGGCCCTCCAAGGAGATACGCAGTATTTT

j_gene: TRBJ2-7
v_gene: TRBV7-8
d_gene: TRBD1
len: 14
abundance: .
CDR3aa: CASSLAGQGSEQYF
CDR3nt: TGTGCCAGCAGCTTAGCTGGACAGGGATCCGAGCAGTACTTC

j_gene: TRBJ2-1
v_gene: TRBV19
d_gene: TRBD1
len: 13
abundance: .
CDR3aa: CASRGTGGNEQFF
CDR3nt: TGTGCCAGTAGGGGGACAGGGGGGAATGAGCAGTTCTTC

j_gene: TRBJ2-7
v_gene: TRBV7-2
d_gene: .
len: 14
abundance: .
CDR3aa: CASSLLGSTYEQYF
CDR3nt: TGTGCCAGCAGCTTACTCGGGAGCACCTACGAGCAGTACTTC

j_gene: TRBJ2-7
v_gene: TRBV18
d_gene: TRBD1
len: 14
abundance: .
CDR3aa: CASSPGTGPYEQYF
CDR3nt: TGTGCCAGCTCACCAGGGACAGGTCCCTACGAGCAGTACTTC

j_gene: TRBJ2-3
v_gene: TRBV12-3/TRBV12-4
d_gene: .
len: 12
abundance: few
CDR3aa: CASSNQGDTQYF
CDR3nt: TGTGCCAGCAGTAACCAGGGGGATACGCAGTATTTT

j_gene: TRBJ1-2
v_gene: TRBV29-1
d_gene: .
len: 14
abundance: .
CDR3aa: CSVASMDSFYGYTF
CDR3nt: TGCAGCGTTGCCTCGATGGACAGCTTCTATGGCTACACCTTC

j_gene: TRBJ2-7
v_gene: TRBV28
d_gene: .
len: 11
abundance: .
CDR3aa: CASSLGYEQYF
CDR3nt: TGTGCCAGCAGCCTAGGTTACGAGCAGTACTTC

j_gene: TRBJ2-5
v_gene: TRBV29-1
d_gene: TRBD1
len: 12
abundance: once
CDR3aa: CSVDRGRETQYF
CDR3nt: TGCAGCGTCGACAGGGGCCGAGAGACCCAGTACTTC

j_gene: TRBJ1-2
v_gene: TRBV5-1
d_gene: .
len: 15
abundance: .
CDR3aa: CASRFQTTSNYGYTF
CDR3nt: TGCGCCAGCAGATTTCAGACAACCTCTAACTATGGCTACACCTTC

j_gene: TRBJ2-7
v_gene: TRBV6-5
d_gene: TRBD2
len: 16
abundance: .
CDR3aa: CASSYSLAGGFYEQYF
CDR3nt: TGTGCCAGCAGTTACTCGCTAGCGGGAGGGTTCTACGAGCAGTACTTC

j_gene: TRBJ2-1
v_gene: TRBV19
d_gene: TRBD2
len: 19
abundance: .
CDR3aa: CASSIDGPTSGRAGNEQFF
CDR3nt: TGTGCCAGTAGTATAGATGGCCCAACCAGCGGGAGGGCCGGGAATGAGCAGTTCTTC

j_gene: TRBJ1-5
v_gene: TRBV3-1/TRBV3-2
d_gene: .
len: 13
abundance: .
CDR3aa: CASSPDGRQPQHF
CDR3nt: TGTGCCAGCAGCCCGGATGGGCGCCAGCCCCAGCATTTT

j_gene: TRBJ2-7
v_gene: TRBV6-5
d_gene: .
len: 14
abundance: .
CDR3aa: CASSYSRPDYEQYF
CDR3nt: TGTGCCAGCAGTTACTCGCGGCCAGACTACGAGCAGTACTTC

j_gene: TRBJ1-6
v_gene: TRBV10-3
d_gene: TRBD1
len: 14
abundance: once
CDR3aa: CAISGKGADSPLHF
CDR3nt: TGTGCCATCAGTGGCAAGGGGGCGGATTCACCCCTCCACTTT